This record concerns one TCR beta chain sequence. The entry originates in a study of cytomegalovirus exposure and HLA in healthy donors. 13 Jbeta primers and 60 Vbeta primers were used for the PCR. The assay was immunoSEQ multiplex PCR, and TCRdb's table has in-frame clones only and misses some. The data hold 110,000 to 150,000 clones, with more than 70% observed a single time. Germline CDR1 and CDR2: SNHLY and FYNNEI. The CDR3 is 14 residues long. Trimming pared 3 bases from V and 3 bases from J, leaving 10 bases between. The clonotype was recovered from a woman in her forties in good health and CMV-seronegative. Sequencing was carried out using PBMCs. The V and J genes are TRBV2 and TRBJ2-3, with D perhaps TRBD2 (6 bases). Here the CDR3 reads CASSEEGSTDTQYF. The CDR3 DNA follows: TGTGCCAGCAGTGAGGAGGGGAGTACAGATACGCAGTATTTT.